These 15 T cell receptor beta chains came from one sample sequenced in a study of cytomegalovirus exposure and HLA in healthy donors. Sequencing used immunoSEQ multiplex PCR; TCRdb keeps in-frame clones, though not all of them. The sample holds some 110,000 clones, more than 70% seen once. Sequencing was performed on PBMCs. The receptors were gathered from a man aged 18 to 30 in good health and CMV-seronegative.

The V and J genes are TRBV25-1 and TRBJ1-1; no clear D gene. The germline V gene has CDR1 MGHDK and CDR2 SYGVNS. The CDR3 totals 16 residues. V was shortened by 4 bases and J by 0 bases, with 15 bases between the two germline ends. CDR3 region: CASSGPLGPLNTEAFF. CDR3 coding DNA: TGTGCCAGCAGTGGGCCACTAGGACCCCTGAACACTGAAGCTTTCTTT.

The chain links TRBV5-1 to TRBJ2-5; TRBD1 matches 7 bases. The ends lost 2 bases at V and 4 bases at J; junction bases unmatched: 14. From germline, CDR1 is SGHRS and CDR2 YFSETQ. CDR3 size: 17 residues. The CDR3 DNA is TGCGCCAGCAGCTTACTCGGCGGACAGGCCCGAGGAGAGACCCAGTACTTC. This encodes CASSLLGGQARGETQYF.

This clone has at least ten counts. The chain links TRBV2 to TRBJ2-5; D possibly corresponds to TRBD2 (6 bases). The V gene's germline CDR1 is SNHLY and CDR2 FYNNEI. CDR3 length equals 13 residues. Deletions cut 4 bases from V and 4 bases from J, with 10 bases between. The CDR3 coding sequence is TGTGCCAGCAGTGTCCGGGGGACAGAGACCCAGTACTTC. It specifies CASSVRGTETQYF.

The rearrangement uses TRBV6-1 and TRBJ1-5, with D perhaps matching TRBD1 (5 bases). CDR1 is MNHNS, CDR2 SASEGT, per germline. V lost 2 bases to trimming and J lost 4 bases, with 12 bases between them. CDR3 length: 15 amino acids. CDR3 in DNA: TGTGCCAGCAGTGAACTCCCCGACAGAAATCAGCCCCAGCATTTT. Its translation is CASSELPDRNQPQHF.

This clone is a singleton in its sample. The chain is built from TRBV11-2 and TRBJ2-3; 7 nucleotides align to TRBD2. Germline CDR1 is SGHAT and CDR2 is FQNNGV. CDR3 length: 15 residues. V trimming: 5 bases; J trimming: 6 bases; junction bases outside the gene matches: 11. In DNA, the CDR3 is TGTGCCAGCAGCCCCCCAGGCGGGAGACCGGATACGCAGTATTTT. This sequence encodes CASSPPGGRPDTQYF.

The chain has TRBV29-1 and TRBJ1-2, with 9 bases identical to TRBD1. This CDR3 spans 14 amino acids. Trimming took 3 bases from V and 3 from J; bases not matched to a gene: 5. Germline lookup yields CDR1 SQVTM and CDR2 ANQGSEA. CDR3 nucleotides: TGCAGCGTTGAGGGGGACAGGGCTGACTATGGCTACACCTTC. It is translated as CSVEGDRADYGYTF.

The V and J genes are TRBV30 and TRBJ1-2, with D perhaps matching TRBD1 (5 bases). The CDR3 spans 13 residues. Trimming pared 0 bases from V and 6 bases from J, leaving 11 bases between. Germline lookup yields CDR1 GTSNPN and CDR2 SVGIG (reference sequence). The CDR3 region is CAWSVNRGNGYTF. CDR3 coding DNA: TGTGCCTGGAGTGTGAATAGGGGAAATGGCTACACCTTC.

The gene calls are TRBV12-5 and TRBJ1-1, with a tentative D call TRBD1 (5 bases). The CDR3 extends over 12 amino acids. CDR1 is LGHNT, CDR2 FRNRAP, per germline. V was cut by 6 bases and J by 6 bases, with 11 bases left in between. CDR3 DNA sequence: TGTGCTAGTGGCTCACGGGGGTCTGAAGCTTTCTTT. Amino acids: CASGSRGSEAFF.

This chain's CDR3 is CASSLGTGSGEAFF. The CDR3 DNA follows: TGTGCCAGCAGCCTCGGGACAGGTAGTGGTGAAGCTTTCTTT. The V call is TRBV7-6, the J call TRBJ1-1, with 8 bases that match TRBD1. After removal of 5 bases from V and 7 bases from J, the junction contained 9 bases not matched to a gene. The CDR3 runs to 14 residues. CDR1 SGHVS and CDR2 FNYEAQ come from the germline V gene.

V gene TRBV18 combines with J gene TRBJ2-7; TRBD1 matches at 8 bases. Trimming at V came to 6 bases and at J to 3 bases, leaving 7 bases not matched to a gene. The CDR3 loop spans 14 amino acids. Germline V gives CDR1 KGHSH, CDR2 LQKENI. The DNA of the CDR3 is TGTGCCAGCTCGGCCGGGACAGGCCTCTACGAGCAGTACTTC. Translation gives CASSAGTGLYEQYF.

V usage is TRBV7-9 and J usage is TRBJ2-3; the D gene is possibly TRBD2 (5 bases). Germline CDR1 SEHNR, CDR2 FQNEAQ (reference sequence). This CDR3 comprises 15 residues. Trimming removed 5 bases at V and 4 bases at J, with 16 bases between. The CDR3 spells CASSLSGAGPDTQYF. The CDR3 coding sequence is TGTGCCAGCAGCCTAAGCGGTGCGGGTCCAGATACGCAGTATTTT.

J is TRBJ2-2 and V is TRBV5-1, with a tentative D call TRBD1 (6 bases). Per the germline V gene, CDR1 is SGHRS and CDR2 is YFSETQ. Trimming took 3 bases from V and 3 from J, leaving 15 bases between them. CDR3 length: 16 residues. This CDR3 reads CASSSRDTDHTGELFF. In nucleotides, the CDR3 is TGCGCCAGCAGCTCCCGGGACACCGATCACACCGGGGAGCTGTTTTTT.

This clone was counted a single time. The chain couples TRBV5-1 to TRBJ2-7, with TRBD2 identical over 8 bases. The V gene's germline CDR1 is SGHRS and CDR2 YFSETQ. The length of the CDR3 is 12 residues. The J segment lost 10 bases and the V segment lost 3 bases, leaving 6 bases of the junction unmatched. CDR3 region: CASSSSGGVQYF. The CDR3 nucleotides read TGCGCCAGCAGCTCGTCGGGGGGGGTTCAGTACTTC.

The chain recombines TRBV6-5 with TRBJ1-4; D may be TRBD1 (6 bases). Per germline, CDR1 MNHEY and CDR2 SVGAGI. V was trimmed by 6 bases and J by 6 bases, leaving 14 bases between them. There are 14 residues in the CDR3. The CDR3 spells CASRILGGDEKLFF. In nucleotides, the CDR3 is TGTGCCAGCAGAATCTTAGGGGGGGATGAAAAACTGTTTTTT.

V and J are TRBV4-1 and TRBJ1-5; TRBD1 matches 9 bases. V lost 2 bases to trimming and J lost 7 bases; unmatched junction nucleotides: 12. This CDR3 comprises 17 residues. Germline V gene data show CDR1 as MGHRA and CDR2 as YSYEKL. The CDR3 spells CASSQSQGDRVGQPQHF. The CDR3 DNA sequence: TGCGCCAGCAGCCAAAGTCAGGGGGACAGGGTAGGGCAGCCCCAGCATTTT.